The entry below gives a single T cell receptor beta chain sequence along with its context. Each CDR3 protein is one row after TCRdb ran MiXCR on the 5' RACE reads. The sample shows about 39,000 distinct CDR3 sequences, 5.8% of them seen only once. The CDR3 loop spans 15 amino acids. Trimming took off 0 bases at V and 6 bases at J, with 9 bases between the two ends. Germline V lookup: CDR1 MNHEY, CDR2 SVGEGT. This record comes from a study of spatial heterogeneity in lung cancer. The time point: sample taken at primary tumor resection. Without sorting, whole RNA was sequenced from tumor, nontumor lung or frozen PBMC.

This receptor was obtained from a male donor with early-stage non-small cell lung cancer. The V call is TRBV6-2 or TRBV6-3, the J call TRBJ1-6, with D unclear. The sequenced sample was PBMCs, obtained at surgery. CDR3 region: CASSYSGVRNSPLHF. CDR3 DNA: TGTGCCAGCAGTTACTCGGGTGTACGTAATTCACCCCTCCACTTT.